Listed here is a single TCR beta chain. Antigen: not known. Germline CDR1 and CDR2: SNHLY and FYNNEI. This CDR3 spans 12 amino acids. Trimming shortened V by 4 bases and J by 3 bases, and 7 bases separated the two germline ends. The data stem from a study of cytomegalovirus exposure and HLA in healthy donors. General observations from the study: What was likely a sequencing artifact was a cluster of highly shared sequence variants. There were about 160 TCR beta chains listed as cytomegalovirus-associated. What a later analysis showed was that several of the most significant clusters appeared linked to common viral pathogens.

Researchers ran the PCR with 60 Vbeta and 13 Jbeta primers. The protocol was immunoSEQ multiplex PCR, while the TCRdb copy is restricted to in-frame clones and leaves out a portion. This table has fewer than 150,000 clones, around 70% appearing once. The V call is TRBV2, the J call TRBJ2-7; D not certain. This TCR was sampled from a woman aged 25 to 39 in good health and CMV-seronegative. What was sequenced was PBMCs. CDR3 in DNA: TGTGCCAGCAGTGCTGAGGACTACGAGCAGTACTTC. This sequence encodes CASSAEDYEQYF.